The 22 T cell receptor beta chains in this list originate from one sample, sequenced in a study of blood T cell repertoires in COVID-19. The data were produced by immunoSEQ multiplex PCR, yet TCRdb's version contains in-frame clones alone and is incomplete. The sample includes tens of thousands of clones, roughly 84% seen only once; the top ten take 22%. The sample was peripheral blood. The receptors were gathered from a woman older than 75 in a cohort sampled during active or convalescent COVID-19.

The chain combines TRBV28 with TRBJ1-1; the match to TRBD1 covers 10 bases. The CDR3 sequence is 15 residues long. Per germline, CDR1 MDHEN and CDR2 SYDVKM. Losses at the gene ends were 6 bases for V and 4 bases for J; bases not matched to a gene: 8. CDR3 in DNA: TGTGCCAGCAGCCGTCCCGGGACAGGGGCCACTGAAGCTTTCTTT. It translates to CASSRPGTGATEAFF.

This chain uses TRBV3-1 (or the pseudogene TRBV3-2) with TRBJ1-3, with 7 bases lining up with TRBD1. CDR1 is LGHDT and CDR2 is YNNKEL in the germline V gene (reference sequence). Germline trimming cut 5 bases from V and 3 bases from J; bases unmatched to any gene: 7. This CDR3 contains 15 residues. CDR3 DNA: TGTGCCAGCAGCAATCGACAGGGCCTTGGAAACACCATATATTTT. Translating it yields CASSNRQGLGNTIYF.

This clone was observed a few times. This chain uses TRBV1 with TRBJ2-7; the DNA was not compared with TRBD2, the D call given in the table. TRBV1 is reported as a pseudogene. This CDR3 region has 15 residues. The CDR3: CTSSQGLAGINEQYF. The DNA for the CDR3 is TGCACCAGCAGCCAGGGACTAGCGGGAATCAACGAGCAGTACTTC.

The chain recombines TRBV13 with TRBJ1-2; 10 nucleotides line up with TRBD1. V trimming: 7 bases; J trimming: 8 bases; junction bases outside the gene matches: 7. The CDR3 has 13 amino acids. Germline V lookup: CDR1 PRHDT, CDR2 FYEKMQ (reference sequence). Here the CDR3 DNA reads TGTGCCAGCACCCCGGGACAGGGGATCGGCTACACCTTC. It encodes CASTPGQGIGYTF.

The chain combines TRBV5-8 with TRBJ1-4; D perhaps matches TRBD1 (6 bases). This CDR3 is built from 14 residues. Trimming pared 2 bases from V and 5 bases from J, leaving 10 bases between. Per the germline V gene, CDR1 is SGHTS and CDR2 is YDEGEE. Written as DNA, the CDR3 is TGTGCCAGCAGCTTTGGACAGCGAAATGAAAAACTGTTTTTT. It is translated as CASSFGQRNEKLFF.

V and J are TRBV9 and TRBJ2-1, with 8 bases that match TRBD2. Germline V gives CDR1 SGDLS, CDR2 YYNGEE. This CDR3 contains 17 residues. V gave up 4 bases and J gave up 3 bases; unmatched junction bases: 12. This CDR3 is CASSLTVRAGGYNEQFF. The CDR3 nucleotides are TGTGCCAGCAGCCTCACGGTCCGGGCGGGAGGCTACAATGAGCAGTTCTTC.

CDR3 nucleotide sequence: TGCGCCAGCAATAACGGGACTAGCTACAATGAGCAGTTCTTC. Protein: CASNNGTSYNEQFF. V gene TRBV5-1 combines with J gene TRBJ2-1; 8 bases map to TRBD2. CDR1 and CDR2 (germline): SGHRS, YFSETQ. V shed 6 bases, J shed 3 bases, and the junction held 5 bases outside the gene matches. This CDR3 comprises 14 residues.

The J gene is TRBJ1-1, the V gene TRBV24-1; the D gene is possibly TRBD1 (6 bases). Germline V gene sequence: CDR1 KGHDR, CDR2 SFDVKD. The ends were cut back, 7 bases at V and 1 base at J, with 18 bases in the middle. CDR3 size: 16 residues. The CDR3 loop is CATRQRGGPGNTEAFF. The CDR3 DNA follows: TGTGCCACCAGGCAGAGAGGGGGACCAGGGAACACTGAAGCTTTCTTT.

This clone has only one observation. V and J are TRBV10-3 and TRBJ2-5; D is unclear. The CDR3 totals 12 residues. The V end lost 2 bases, the J end lost 4 bases, and 5 bases lay between the germline ends. Germline V CDR1 and CDR2: ENHRY, SYGVKD. The CDR3 bases are TGTGCCATCAGTGAGAGCTTAGAGACCCAGTACTTC. Amino acid sequence: CAISESLETQYF.

This chain uses TRBV5-1 with TRBJ2-2, with unresolved D. V was trimmed by 5 bases and J by 1 base, leaving 15 bases between them. The CDR3 runs to 16 residues. Germline-derived CDR1 and CDR2 are SGHRS and YFSETQ. CDR3 nucleotides: TGCGCCAGCAGGTCTCCACGGAGAATGAACACCGGGGAGCTGTTTTTT. Encoded protein: CASRSPRRMNTGELFF.

The gene calls are TRBV3-1 (or the pseudogene TRBV3-2) and TRBJ1-5, with a possible D match to TRBD1 (5 bases). The CDR3 sequence is 12 residues long. The germline V gene encodes CDR1 LGHDT and CDR2 YNNKEL (reference sequence). Trimming removed 6 bases at V and 11 bases at J, with 14 bases between. In DNA form, the CDR3 reads TGTGCCAGCAGGGGGACGGGGGAGGCCCAGCATTTT. This translates into CASRGTGEAQHF.

The chain has TRBV5-3 and TRBJ2-1, with D tentatively TRBD2 (6 bases). TRBV5-3 is an ORF; its function is uncertain. The CDR3 is 16 residues long. The V gene lost 0 bases and the J gene lost 8 bases, with 18 bases spanning the gap. The CDR3 sequence is CARSLVAGLLQDEQFF. For the CDR3, the DNA is TGTGCCAGAAGCTTGGTAGCCGGACTACTACAGGATGAGCAGTTCTTC.

J is TRBJ2-1 and V is TRBV5-1; 13 positions agree with TRBD2. After removal of 4 bases from V and 4 bases from J, the junction contained 5 bases not matched to a gene. Per germline, CDR1 SGHRS and CDR2 YFSETQ. The CDR3 runs 16 residues. Written as DNA, the CDR3 is TGCGCCAGCAGCCCCCGACTAGCGGGAGGATACAATGAGCAGTTCTTC. Its protein is CASSPRLAGGYNEQFF.

This CDR3 is CASSSMKNYEQYF. CDR3 nucleotides: TGTGCCAGCAGCTCTATGAAAAACTACGAGCAGTACTTC. The rearrangement uses TRBV5-4 and TRBJ2-7; D is ambiguous. V shed 3 bases and J shed 3 bases, with 10 bases lying between them. Germline lookup yields CDR1 SGHNT and CDR2 YYREEE (reference sequence). This CDR3 is built from 13 residues.

This clone was counted once. The chain has TRBV5-1 and TRBJ2-3, with D unclear. The CDR3 has 14 residues. The V gene lost 1 base and the J gene lost 4 bases, with 10 bases spanning the gap. CDR1 is SGHRS and CDR2 is YFSETQ in the germline V gene. The CDR3, as DNA: TGCGCCAGCAGCTTGTGGGCAGTCCCAGATACGCAGTATTTT. Protein: CASSLWAVPDTQYF.

The chain uses TRBV5-1 and TRBJ2-3, with a possible D match to TRBD1 (6 bases). Trimming took 0 bases from V and 6 from J, leaving 11 bases between them. The V gene's germline CDR1 is SGHRS and CDR2 YFSETQ. The CDR3 has 14 residues. The DNA for the CDR3 is TGCGCCAGCAGCTTGGACAGGGAGATGGATACGCAGTATTTT. Amino acids: CASSLDREMDTQYF. The full variable domain, completed using reference TRBV5-1 and TRBJ2-3, is KAGVTQTPRYLIKTRGQQVTLSCSPISGHRSVSWYQQTPGQGLQFLFEYFSETQRNKGNFPGRFSGRQFSNSRSEMNVSTLELGDSALYLCASSLDREMDTQYFGPGTRLTVL.

The chain uses TRBV5-1 and TRBJ1-2; 7 bases match TRBD1. Germline CDR1 and CDR2: SGHRS and YFSETQ. Losses at the gene ends were 2 bases for V and 11 bases for J; bases not matched to a gene: 12. CDR3 length: 14 residues. CDR3 protein: CASSLRETGLSYTF. The CDR3 region has the DNA TGCGCCAGCAGCTTACGGGAGACAGGGTTGAGTTACACCTTC.

The rearrangement links TRBV18 to TRBJ2-1; D might be TRBD1 (6 bases). Trimming cost V 4 bases and J 4 bases, with 11 bases left between them. CDR1 and CDR2 (germline): KGHSH, LQKENI. This CDR3 region has 14 residues. The CDR3 loop reads CASSRRTDYNEQFF. Written as DNA, the CDR3 is TGTGCCAGCTCACGGAGGACAGATTACAATGAGCAGTTCTTC.

This chain connects TRBV19 to TRBJ1-1, with TRBD1 identical over 8 bases. CDR1 and CDR2 from the germline V gene are LNHDA and SQIVND (reference sequence). This CDR3 has 12 residues. V shed 5 bases, J shed 11 bases, and the junction held 7 bases outside the gene matches. The CDR3 protein is CASSFRTGRAFF. CDR3 nucleotides: TGTGCCAGTAGTTTCCGGACAGGGAGGGCTTTCTTT.

The chain has TRBV19 and TRBJ2-1; maybe TRBD2 (6 bases). Germline CDR1 LNHDA, CDR2 SQIVND (reference sequence). The CDR3 runs 14 residues. Trimming stripped 5 bases from V and 6 bases from J, with 14 bases between. CDR3 sequence (DNA): TGTGCCAGTAGTGCCTTCCTAGCGAGCAATGAGCAGTTCTTC. This encodes CASSAFLASNEQFF.

This clone was observed a handful of times. CDR3 amino acids: CASRAGVKTDTQYF. The CDR3 DNA reads TGTGCCAGTAGAGCGGGAGTTAAGACAGATACGCAGTATTTT. This chain links TRBV19 with TRBJ2-3; TRBD2 aligns across 8 bases. Germline CDR1 LNHDA, CDR2 SQIVND (reference sequence). This CDR3 is built from 14 residues. V dropped 6 bases and J dropped 3; count of bases not matched to a gene: 5.

The rearrangement links TRBV29-1 to TRBJ1-1; the D gene is possibly TRBD1 (6 bases). The CDR3 has 13 residues. The germline gives CDR1 SQVTM, CDR2 ANQGSEA. Trimming shortened V by 6 bases and J by 0 bases, and 11 bases separated the two germline ends. DNA of the CDR3: TGCAGCGTAGGACAGCTCATGAACACTGAAGCTTTCTTT. Protein product: CSVGQLMNTEAFF.